This TCR beta chain was observed in a study of patients and donors after allogeneic stem cell transplantation. TCRdb independently ran MiXCR on the RT-PCR reads; one entry per CDR3 protein. The sample carries about 160,000 distinct CDR3 sequences, about 36% recorded once. This clonotype showed up just a few times. This TCR was recovered from a human donor who was either an allogeneic HSCT recipient or a stem cell or donor lymphocyte infusion donor (not recorded which). It is not recorded whose cells these are; they may come from a transplant donor. The sequencing input was blood, either unsorted or a sorted T cell fraction (not recorded which).

CDR3 amino acids: CASSLVGTGDEKLFF. CDR3 nucleotides: TGTGCCAGCAGTTTGGTCGGGACAGGGGATGAAAAACTGTTTTTT. The chain recombines TRBV12-3 or TRBV12-4 with TRBJ1-4; 10 positions match TRBD1. The ends lost 3 bases at V and 6 bases at J; junction bases unmatched: 4. This CDR3 has 15 amino acids.